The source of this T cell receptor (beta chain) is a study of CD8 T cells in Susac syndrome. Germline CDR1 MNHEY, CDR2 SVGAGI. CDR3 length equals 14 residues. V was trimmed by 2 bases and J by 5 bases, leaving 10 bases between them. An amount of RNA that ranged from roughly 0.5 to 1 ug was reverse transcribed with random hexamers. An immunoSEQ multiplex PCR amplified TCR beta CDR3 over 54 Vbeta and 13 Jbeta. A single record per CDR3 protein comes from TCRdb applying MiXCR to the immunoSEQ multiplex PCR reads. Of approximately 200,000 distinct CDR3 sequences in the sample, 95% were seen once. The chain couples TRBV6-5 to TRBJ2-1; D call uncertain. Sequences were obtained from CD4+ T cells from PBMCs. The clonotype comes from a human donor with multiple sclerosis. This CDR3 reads CASSYRFYDNEQFF. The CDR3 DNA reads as TGTGCCAGCAGTTACCGGTTCTACGACAATGAGCAGTTCTTC.